These 9 T cell receptor beta chains were sequenced from one sample in a study of patients and donors after allogeneic stem cell transplantation. MiXCR, run by TCRdb on the RT-PCR reads, gives a single entry per CDR3 protein. The data show around 27,000 distinct CDR3 sequences, roughly 8% seen once. The material sequenced was blood, either unsorted or a sorted T cell fraction (not recorded which). These receptors all stem from a human donor who was either an allogeneic HSCT recipient or a stem cell or donor lymphocyte infusion donor (not recorded which). It is not recorded whose cells these are; they may come from a transplant donor.

This clonotype occurred many times. J is TRBJ1-2 and V is TRBV27; D call uncertain. The CDR3 consists of 14 residues. Germline assignment: CDR1 MNHEY and CDR2 SMNVEV (reference sequence). V was clipped by 5 bases and J by 8 bases, with 18 bases between them. The CDR3 DNA reads TGTGCCAGCAGTCGGGCAGGAACACAATCCGGCTACACCTTC. As protein: CASSRAGTQSGYTF.

This clonotype appeared a few times. The rearrangement uses TRBV5-1 and TRBJ1-1, with a weak D call TRBD1 (5 bases). V lost 5 bases and J 3 bases, leaving 11 bases between the germline ends. Germline V lookup: CDR1 SGHRS, CDR2 YFSETQ. This CDR3 has 13 residues. The DNA for the CDR3 is TGCGCCAGCAGAATAGGGACGGACACTGAAGCTTTCTTT. Protein: CASRIGTDTEAFF.

This clonotype has a count of ten or more. The V gene is TRBV6-1, the J gene TRBJ2-1; D not certain. The germline V gene encodes CDR1 MNHNS and CDR2 SASEGT. V lost 10 bases and J lost 4, with 14 bases in between. CDR3 length: 13 amino acids. Here the CDR3 reads CATLRPTYNEQFF. DNA of the CDR3: TGTGCCACTCTTAGGCCCACATACAATGAGCAGTTCTTC.

This clonotype was picked up a small number of times. In DNA, the CDR3 is TGCAGTGCTAGGGTCCCAGGGCGCGGGGGAGGGGGCTACACCTTC. It encodes CSARVPGRGGGGYTF. The chain uses TRBV20-1 and TRBJ1-2; D is perhaps TRBD1 (5 bases). Germline V gives CDR1 DFQATT, CDR2 SNEGSKA (reference sequence). The CDR3 consists of 15 residues. Trimming removed 3 bases at V and 8 bases at J, with 22 bases between.

This clonotype appeared a few times. This rearrangement joins TRBV30 to TRBJ2-7, with D perhaps TRBD1 (5 bases). Germline assignment: CDR1 GTSNPN and CDR2 SVGIG (reference sequence). This CDR3 spans 15 amino acids. V lost 0 bases and J 0 bases, leaving 12 bases between the germline ends. The CDR3 DNA sequence: TGTGCCTGGAGTGTTTGGCAGGGCAGCTCCTACGAGCAGTACTTC. It yields the protein CAWSVWQGSSYEQYF. Full variable domain (outside the CDR3, taken from reference TRBV30 and TRBJ2-7): SQTIHQWPATLVQPVGSPLSLECTVEGTSNPNLYWYRQAAGRGLQLLFYSVGIGQISSEVPQNLSASRPQDRQFILSSKKLLLSDSGFYLCAWSVWQGSSYEQYFGPGTRLTVT.

This clonotype was seen at least ten times. The chain employs TRBV24-1 and TRBJ1-2, with D possibly TRBD1 on 5 matching bases. The V and J ends lost 3 bases and 4 bases respectively, with 11 bases between them. The germline V gene has CDR1 KGHDR and CDR2 SFDVKD. There are 14 residues in the CDR3. The CDR3 region is CATSDLGTSYGYTF. DNA of the CDR3: TGTGCCACCAGTGATCTTGGGACGTCCTATGGCTACACCTTC.

This clonotype was seen a handful of times. The chain uses TRBV5-6 and TRBJ2-7, with D perhaps matching TRBD1 (6 bases). Germline CDR1 SGHDT, CDR2 YYEEEE. This CDR3 spans 14 amino acids. V lost 4 bases and J 5 bases, leaving 16 bases between the germline ends. CDR3: CASSREGHLDEQYF. The DNA for the CDR3 is TGTGCCAGCAGCCGCGAGGGACACCTCGACGAGCAGTACTTC.

The gene calls are TRBV4-2 and TRBJ1-2; no clear D. This CDR3 comprises 16 residues. Germline V CDR1 and CDR2: LGHNA, YNFKEQ. The V end was cut by 0 bases, the J end by 7 bases, with 18 bases between. The CDR3 reads CASSQEEGSYVGGYTF. DNA of the CDR3: TGTGCCAGCAGCCAAGAGGAAGGCTCCTATGTAGGTGGCTACACCTTC.

The chain joins TRBV20-1 to TRBJ2-2; 7 bases map to TRBD1. Germline-derived CDR1 and CDR2 are DFQATT and SNEGSKA (reference sequence). Trimming at V came to 5 bases and at J to 0 bases, leaving 3 bases not matched to a gene. The CDR3 has 14 amino acids. CDR3 coding DNA: TGCAGTGCTCAAGGGACAGCGAACACCGGGGAGCTGTTTTTT. It encodes CSAQGTANTGELFF.